This passage covers 20 T cell receptor beta chains from one sample sequenced in a study of cytomegalovirus exposure and HLA in healthy donors. The PCR contained 60 Vbeta and 13 Jbeta primers. TCRdb's copy holds only in-frame clones and misses some; the assay was immunoSEQ multiplex PCR. The sample includes 180,000 or so clones, 75% to 80% of them seen just once. Sequences were obtained from PBMCs. The source of these receptors is a man aged 50 or older in good health and CMV-seropositive.

The chain has TRBV9 and TRBJ2-1; D is perhaps TRBD1 (7 bases). This CDR3 is built from 14 residues. Germline CDR1 and CDR2: SGDLS and YYNGEE. Trimming took 4 bases from V and 3 from J, leaving 11 bases between them. In DNA, the CDR3 is TGTGCCAGCAGCCCCCAGGGGGGCTACAATGAGCAGTTCTTC. It codes for CASSPQGGYNEQFF.

This clone appeared a few times. This chain joins TRBV6-6 and TRBJ2-7; D not certain. Germline lookup yields CDR1 MNHNY and CDR2 SVGAGI (reference sequence). V lost 4 bases and J lost 3, with 7 bases in between. This CDR3 spans 12 amino acids. CDR3 amino acids: CASSLTGYEQYF. The CDR3 nucleotides read TGTGCCAGCAGTTTAACGGGCTACGAGCAGTACTTC.

The J gene is TRBJ2-5, the V gene TRBV2, with a tentative D call TRBD2 (5 bases). The CDR3 consists of 11 residues. Germline assignment: CDR1 SNHLY and CDR2 FYNNEI. V was cut by 7 bases and J by 6 bases, with 9 bases left in between. CDR3 loop: CASTPGKTQYF. In nucleotides, the CDR3 is TGTGCCAGCACTCCGGGAAAGACCCAGTACTTC.

CDR3 residues: CASSLDSGAGELFF. Here the CDR3 DNA reads TGCGCCAGCAGCTTGGACTCCGGGGCCGGGGAGCTGTTTTTT. The chain has TRBV5-1 and TRBJ2-2, with a possible D match to TRBD2 (5 bases). V shed 0 bases and J shed 6 bases, with 9 bases lying between them. CDR1 and CDR2 from the germline V gene are SGHRS and YFSETQ. This CDR3 comprises 14 residues.

This chain links TRBV19 with TRBJ1-4; 8 nucleotides match TRBD1. The CDR3 spans 17 residues. Germline assignment: CDR1 LNHDA and CDR2 SQIVND (reference sequence). The ends lost 4 bases at V and 5 bases at J; junction bases unmatched: 12. The CDR3 region is CASSSITRDRKNEKLFF. Here the CDR3 DNA reads TGTGCCAGTAGTAGCATCACCCGGGACAGGAAAAATGAAAAACTGTTTTTT.

This rearrangement joins TRBV25-1 to TRBJ2-3, with 10 bases lining up with TRBD1. J was trimmed by 4 bases and V by 5 bases; bases with no gene match: 3. Germline V gene lookup returns CDR1 MGHDK and CDR2 SYGVNS. This CDR3 has 14 amino acids. CDR3 in amino acids: CASSIGQGADTQYF. The CDR3, as DNA: TGTGCCAGCAGTATTGGACAGGGGGCAGATACGCAGTATTTT.

This clone appeared a single time. V and J are TRBV28 and TRBJ2-1; a weak D match, TRBD1 (6 bases). Germline loops: CDR1 MDHEN, CDR2 SYDVKM. Trimming removed 5 bases from V and 15 bases from J, with 17 bases in between. The length of the CDR3 is 12 residues. The CDR3 DNA reads TGTGCCAGCAGTCAGGGGACCGAGTCAGGGTTCTTC. Amino acid sequence: CASSQGTESGFF. The full variable domain, completed using reference TRBV28 and TRBJ2-1, is DVKVTQSSRYLVKRTGEKVFLECVQDMDHENMFWYRQDPGLGLRLIYFSYDVKMKEKGDIPEGYSVSREKKERFSLILESASTNQTSMYLCASSQGTESGFFGPGTRLTVL.

The rearrangement uses TRBV27 and TRBJ2-2; no clear D gene. V was trimmed by 3 bases and J by 5 bases, leaving 10 bases between them. In germline, CDR1 is MNHEY, CDR2 SMNVEV (reference sequence). The CDR3 has 14 residues. The CDR3 spells CASSFSVETGELFF. The CDR3 DNA sequence: TGTGCCAGCAGTTTCTCGGTCGAGACCGGGGAGCTGTTTTTT.

The rearrangement uses TRBV7-9 and TRBJ2-1, with D perhaps TRBD1 (6 bases). There are 13 residues in the CDR3. Germline V gene data show CDR1 as SEHNR and CDR2 as FQNEAQ (reference sequence). Trimming left V 1 base short and J 7 bases short, with 8 bases between. CDR3 sequence reads: CASSLVRGNEQFF. The CDR3 nucleotides are TGTGCCAGCAGCTTAGTTAGGGGGAATGAGCAGTTCTTC. Using reference TRBV7-9 and TRBJ2-1 for the parts outside the CDR3, the full variable domain is DTGVSQNPRHKITKRGQNVTFRCDPISEHNRLYWYRQTLGQGPEFLTYFQNEAQLEKSRLLSDRFSAERPKGSFSTLEIQRTEQGDSAMYLCASSLVRGNEQFFGPGTRLTVL.

V gene TRBV11-3 combines with J gene TRBJ2-1; 9 positions agree with TRBD1. Germline V CDR1 and CDR2: SGHNT, YENEEA. Unmatched junction bases numbered 3, after V lost 1 base and J lost 8 bases. CDR3 length equals 14 residues. Here the CDR3 reads CASSLAQGAYEQFF. The CDR3 DNA sequence: TGTGCCAGCAGCTTAGCACAGGGGGCTTATGAGCAGTTCTTC.

The chain joins TRBV2 to TRBJ1-3, with 9 bases fitting TRBD1. In germline, CDR1 is SNHLY, CDR2 FYNNEI. With 2 bases clipped from V and 5 bases from J, the junction kept 13 bases outside the gene matches. The CDR3 spans 18 residues. The chain's CDR3 is CASSEKKFNRGLRNTIYF. The CDR3 DNA reads TGTGCCAGCAGTGAAAAGAAGTTCAACAGGGGGCTTAGAAACACCATATATTTT. The full variable domain, rest sourced from reference TRBV2 and TRBJ1-3, is EPEVTQTPSHQVTQMGQEVILRCVPISNHLYFYWYRQILGQKVEFLVSFYNNEISEKSEIFDDQFSVERPDGSNFTLKIRSTKLEDSAMYFCASSEKKFNRGLRNTIYFGEGSWLTVV.

In its sample, this clone was seen a few times. The chain combines TRBV2 with TRBJ2-2; unclear D gene. The CDR3 extends over 11 amino acids. Germline-derived CDR1 and CDR2 are SNHLY and FYNNEI. Trimming removed 5 bases at V and 8 bases at J, with 6 bases between. Here the CDR3 DNA reads TGTGCCAGCAGTTCCAGGGGGGAGCTGTTTTTT. It encodes CASSSRGELFF.

The chain combines TRBV5-1 with TRBJ2-7; a possible D gene is TRBD1 (7 bases). V dropped 4 bases and J dropped 3 bases, with 20 bases sitting between them. CDR1 and CDR2 from the germline V gene are SGHRS and YFSETQ. This CDR3 has 16 amino acids. The DNA of the CDR3 is TGCGCCAGCAGCCTGTTGCGAGCAGGGGGGCACTACGAGCAGTACTTC. This sequence encodes CASSLLRAGGHYEQYF.

This chain uses TRBV29-1 with TRBJ1-1, with unresolved D. Germline V CDR1 and CDR2: SQVTM, ANQGSEA. This CDR3 has 10 amino acids. V lost 7 bases and J lost 4, with 7 bases in between. The CDR3 DNA reads TGCAGCGGCGGCAGCACTGAAGCTTTCTTT. It encodes CSGGSTEAFF.

The CDR3 nucleotides are TGTGCCAGCAGCCAATTACCTGGGGGGGTTAACACTGAAGCTTTCTTT. This gives the protein CASSQLPGGVNTEAFF. The chain recombines TRBV16 with TRBJ1-1; D may be TRBD1 (5 bases). The germline V gene encodes CDR1 KGHSY and CDR2 FQNENV. This CDR3 has 16 amino acids. The V gene lost 1 base and the J gene lost 2 bases, with 14 bases spanning the gap.

This clone was picked up a small number of times. This rearrangement joins TRBV27 to TRBJ2-1, with TRBD2 matching over 10 bases. V shed 0 bases and J 6 bases; nucleotides not matched to a gene: 8. From germline, CDR1 is MNHEY and CDR2 SMNVEV (reference sequence). CDR3 length: 17 amino acids. CDR3 sequence reads: CASSLSGVAGGSNEQFF. The CDR3 DNA reads as TGTGCCAGCAGTTTATCCGGCGTAGCGGGGGGTTCCAATGAGCAGTTCTTC.

V is TRBV5-1 and J is TRBJ1-1, with TRBD1 identical over 9 bases. Germline-derived CDR1 and CDR2 are SGHRS and YFSETQ. The junction had 10 bases not matched to a gene; V was cut back by 1 base and J by 6 bases. The CDR3 contains 16 residues. This chain's CDR3 is CASSLNPGQGRSEAFF. The CDR3, as DNA: TGCGCCAGCAGCTTGAACCCGGGACAGGGAAGATCTGAAGCTTTCTTT.

The CDR3 here is CATSGQARTTNEKLFF. The CDR3 DNA follows: TGTGCCACCAGCGGACAGGCGAGAACAACTAATGAAAAACTGTTTTTT. This chain connects TRBV15 to TRBJ1-4, with 7 bases fitting TRBD1. The V gene end was trimmed by 5 bases and the J gene end by 0 bases; junction bases not matched to a gene: 6. There are 16 residues in the CDR3. Looked up from germline, CDR1 is LNHNV and CDR2 is YYDKDF (reference sequence).

The rearrangement joins TRBV9 to TRBJ1-5; D unclear. Per germline, CDR1 SGDLS and CDR2 YYNGEE. Trimming left V 0 bases short and J 4 bases short, with 5 bases between. CDR3 size: 13 residues. CDR3 amino acids: CASSVGLNQPQHF. The DNA of the CDR3 is TGTGCCAGCAGCGTAGGTCTAAATCAGCCCCAGCATTTT.

The chain uses TRBV10-3 and TRBJ1-1; 8 bases align to TRBD1. The V gene's germline CDR1 is ENHRY and CDR2 SYGVKD. The CDR3 runs to 15 residues. V gave up 3 bases and J gave up 1 base; unmatched junction bases: 4. The CDR3 here is CAISDPGQANTEAFF. The CDR3 coding sequence is TGTGCCATCAGTGATCCGGGACAGGCGAACACTGAAGCTTTCTTT.